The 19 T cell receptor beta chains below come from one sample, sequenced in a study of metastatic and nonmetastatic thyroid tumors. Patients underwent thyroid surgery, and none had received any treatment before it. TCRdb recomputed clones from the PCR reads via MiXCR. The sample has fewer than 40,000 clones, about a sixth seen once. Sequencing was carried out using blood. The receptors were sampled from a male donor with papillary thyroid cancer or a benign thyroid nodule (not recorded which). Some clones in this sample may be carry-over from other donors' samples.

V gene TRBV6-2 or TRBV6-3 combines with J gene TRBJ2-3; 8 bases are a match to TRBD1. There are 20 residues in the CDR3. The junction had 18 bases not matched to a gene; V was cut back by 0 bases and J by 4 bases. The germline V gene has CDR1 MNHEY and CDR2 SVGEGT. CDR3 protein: CASSYSDYGPGQGISDTQYF. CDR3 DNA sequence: TGTGCCAGCAGTTACTCGGACTACGGTCCTGGACAGGGAATTTCAGATACGCAGTATTTT.

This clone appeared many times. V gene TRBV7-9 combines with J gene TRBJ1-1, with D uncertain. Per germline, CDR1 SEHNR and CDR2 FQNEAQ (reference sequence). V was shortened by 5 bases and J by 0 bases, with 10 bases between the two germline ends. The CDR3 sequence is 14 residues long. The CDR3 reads CASSLTVMNTEAFF. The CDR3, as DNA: TGTGCCAGCAGCCTCACGGTCATGAACACTGAAGCTTTCTTT.

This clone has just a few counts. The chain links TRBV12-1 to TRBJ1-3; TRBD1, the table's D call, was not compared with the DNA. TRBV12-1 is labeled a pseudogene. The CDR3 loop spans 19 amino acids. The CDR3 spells CASSFAGTGPSYSGNTIYF. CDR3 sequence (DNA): TGTGCCAGCAGCTTTGCCGGGACAGGGCCTTCTTACTCTGGAAACACCATATATTTT.

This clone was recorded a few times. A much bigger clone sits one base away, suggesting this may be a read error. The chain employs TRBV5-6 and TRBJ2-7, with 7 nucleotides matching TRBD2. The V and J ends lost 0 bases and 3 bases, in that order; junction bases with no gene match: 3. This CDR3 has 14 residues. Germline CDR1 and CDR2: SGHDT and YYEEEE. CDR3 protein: CASSLEGTIYEQYF. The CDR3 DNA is TGTGCCAGCAGCTTGGAGGGGACTATCTACGAGCAGTACTTC.

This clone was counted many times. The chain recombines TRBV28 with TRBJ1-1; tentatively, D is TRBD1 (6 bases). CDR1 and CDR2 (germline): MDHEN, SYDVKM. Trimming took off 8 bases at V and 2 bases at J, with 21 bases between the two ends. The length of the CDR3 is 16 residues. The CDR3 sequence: CASRAAQGNANTEAFF. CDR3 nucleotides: TGTGCCAGCCGAGCCGCACAGGGCAACGCCAACACTGAAGCTTTCTTT. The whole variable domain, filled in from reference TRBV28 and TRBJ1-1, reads DVKVTQSSRYLVKRTGEKVFLECVQDMDHENMFWYRQDPGLGLRLIYFSYDVKMKEKGDIPEGYSVSREKKERFSLILESASTNQTSMYLCASRAAQGNANTEAFFGQGTRLTVV.

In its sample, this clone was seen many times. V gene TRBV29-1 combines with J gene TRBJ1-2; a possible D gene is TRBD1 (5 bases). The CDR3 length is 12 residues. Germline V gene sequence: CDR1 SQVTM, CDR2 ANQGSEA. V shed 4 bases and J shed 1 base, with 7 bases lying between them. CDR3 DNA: TGCAGCGTTGCAGGGAGTAACTATGGCTACACCTTC. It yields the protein CSVAGSNYGYTF.

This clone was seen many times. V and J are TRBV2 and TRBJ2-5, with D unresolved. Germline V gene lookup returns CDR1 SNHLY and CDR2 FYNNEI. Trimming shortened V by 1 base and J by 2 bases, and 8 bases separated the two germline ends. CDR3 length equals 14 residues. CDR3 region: CASSEENRQETQYF. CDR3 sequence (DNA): TGTGCCAGCAGTGAAGAGAACAGACAAGAGACCCAGTACTTC. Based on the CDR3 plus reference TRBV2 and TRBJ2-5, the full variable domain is EPEVTQTPSHQVTQMGQEVILRCVPISNHLYFYWYRQILGQKVEFLVSFYNNEISEKSEIFDDQFSVERPDGSNFTLKIRSTKLEDSAMYFCASSEENRQETQYFGPGTRLLVL.

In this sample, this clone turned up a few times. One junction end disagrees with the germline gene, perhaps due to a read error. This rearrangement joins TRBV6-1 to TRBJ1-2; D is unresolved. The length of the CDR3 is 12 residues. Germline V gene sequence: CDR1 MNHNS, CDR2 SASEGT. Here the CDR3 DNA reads TGTGCCAGCGCCAGCATGGTCTATTGCTACACCTTC. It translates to CASASMVYCYTF.

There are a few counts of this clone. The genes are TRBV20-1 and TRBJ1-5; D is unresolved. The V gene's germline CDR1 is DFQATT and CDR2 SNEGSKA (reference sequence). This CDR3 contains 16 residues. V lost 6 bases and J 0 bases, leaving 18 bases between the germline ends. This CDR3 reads CSASLPETYSNQPQHF. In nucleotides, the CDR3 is TGCAGTGCCTCCCTTCCGGAGACATATAGCAATCAGCCCCAGCATTTT.

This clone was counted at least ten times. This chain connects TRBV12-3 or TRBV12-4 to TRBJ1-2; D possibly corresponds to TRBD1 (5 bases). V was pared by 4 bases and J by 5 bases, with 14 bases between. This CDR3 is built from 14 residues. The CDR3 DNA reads TGTGCCAGCAGTTCAGGGATTCGTATGTATGGCTACACCTTC. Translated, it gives CASSSGIRMYGYTF.

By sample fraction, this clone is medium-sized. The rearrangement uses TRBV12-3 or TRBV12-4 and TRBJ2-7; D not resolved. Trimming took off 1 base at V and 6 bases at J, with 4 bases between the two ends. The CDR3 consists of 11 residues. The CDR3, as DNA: TGTGCCAGCAGTTTAGGTGGCGAGCAGTACTTC. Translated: CASSLGGEQYF.

The CDR3, as DNA: TGCAGCGTTTCGGTTGGGACAGGAGGGGAAAAACTGTTTTTT. The encoded protein is CSVSVGTGGEKLFF. This sequence joins TRBV29-1 and TRBJ1-4; 8 positions agree with TRBD1. Germline CDR1 reads SQVTM; CDR2 reads ANQGSEA. Trimming at V came to 5 bases and at J to 8 bases, leaving 10 bases not matched to a gene. CDR3 length: 14 amino acids.

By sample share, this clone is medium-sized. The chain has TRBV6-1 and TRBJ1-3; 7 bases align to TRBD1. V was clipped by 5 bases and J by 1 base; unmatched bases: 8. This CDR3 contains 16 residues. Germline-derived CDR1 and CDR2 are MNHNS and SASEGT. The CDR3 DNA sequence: TGTGCCAGCAGTCCGGACGACAGGGCGTCTGGAAACACCATATATTTT. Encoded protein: CASSPDDRASGNTIYF.

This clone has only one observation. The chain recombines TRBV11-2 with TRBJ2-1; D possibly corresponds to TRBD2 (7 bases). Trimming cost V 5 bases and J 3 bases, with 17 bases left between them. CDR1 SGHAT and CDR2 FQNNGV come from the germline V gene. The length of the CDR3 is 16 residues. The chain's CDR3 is CASSRAAGALYNEQFF. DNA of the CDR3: TGTGCCAGCAGCCGGGCCGCGGGGGCCCTCTACAATGAGCAGTTCTTC.

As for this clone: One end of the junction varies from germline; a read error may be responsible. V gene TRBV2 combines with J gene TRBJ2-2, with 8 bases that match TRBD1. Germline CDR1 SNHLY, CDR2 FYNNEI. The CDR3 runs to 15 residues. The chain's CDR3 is CASRSLDRVTGELFF. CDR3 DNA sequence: TGCGCCAGCAGATCCCTGGACAGGGTTACCGGGGAGCTGTTTTTT. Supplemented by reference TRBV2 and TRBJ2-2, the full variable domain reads EPEVTQTPSHQVTQMGQEVILRCVPISNHLYFYWYRQILGQKVEFLVSFYNNEISEKSEIFDDQFSVERPDGSNFTLKIRSTKLEDSAMYFCASRSLDRVTGELFFGEGSRLTVL.

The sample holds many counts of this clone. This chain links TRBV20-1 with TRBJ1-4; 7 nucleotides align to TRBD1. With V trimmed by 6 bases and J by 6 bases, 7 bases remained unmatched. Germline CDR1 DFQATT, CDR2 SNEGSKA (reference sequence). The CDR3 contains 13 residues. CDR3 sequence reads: CSAKTGSYEKLFF. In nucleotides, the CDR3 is TGCAGTGCCAAGACAGGGTCGTATGAAAAACTGTTTTTT.

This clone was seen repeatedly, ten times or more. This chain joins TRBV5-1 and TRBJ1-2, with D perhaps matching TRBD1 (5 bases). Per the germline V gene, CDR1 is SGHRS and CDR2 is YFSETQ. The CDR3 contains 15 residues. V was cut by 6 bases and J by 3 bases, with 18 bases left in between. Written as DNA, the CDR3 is TGCGCCAGCATGCCTGGGGGGGGTTTTCACTATGGCTACACCTTC. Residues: CASMPGGGFHYGYTF.

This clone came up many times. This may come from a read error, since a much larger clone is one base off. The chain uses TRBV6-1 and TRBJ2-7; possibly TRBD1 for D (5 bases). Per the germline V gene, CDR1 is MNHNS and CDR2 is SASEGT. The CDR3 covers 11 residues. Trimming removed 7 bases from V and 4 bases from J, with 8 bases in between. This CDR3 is CASIQGYEQYF. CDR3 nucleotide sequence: TGTGCCAGCATCCAGGGTTACGAGCAGTACTTC.

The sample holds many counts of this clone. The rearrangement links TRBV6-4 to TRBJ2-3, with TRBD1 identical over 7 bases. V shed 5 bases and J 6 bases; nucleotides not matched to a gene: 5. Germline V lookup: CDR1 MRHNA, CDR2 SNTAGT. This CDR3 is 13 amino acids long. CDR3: CASSPGGVDTQYF. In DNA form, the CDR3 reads TGTGCCAGCAGTCCAGGGGGTGTGGATACGCAGTATTTT.